The clone carrying this T cell receptor beta chain was picked up a small number of times. Its antigen is not identified. This entry comes from a study of Graves' ophthalmopathy and Graves' hyperthyroidism. General study findings and limits: With approximately 88% sensitivity and less than 83% specificity, a 13-signature model separated ophthalmopathy from stable hyperthyroidism.

In this cohort's terms, stable hyperthyroidism meant no ophthalmopathy by 18 months of follow-up. V lost 3 bases, J lost 5 bases, and 19 bases lay in between. CDR3 size: 16 residues. Investigators amplified TCR beta CDR3 regions from RNA transcripts. A first-round RT-PCR used HTBI primers, followed by a second-round multiplex PCR. One entry per CDR3 protein results from TCRdb running MiXCR on the multiplex PCR reads. The sample has hundreds of thousands of distinct CDR3 sequences, about 20% seen once; the top ten hold around 7%. This clonotype originated in a woman younger than 35 with stable Graves' hyperthyroidism. Some clones in this sample may be carry-over from other donors' samples. V gene TRBV12-3 or TRBV12-4 combines with J gene TRBJ1-1, with no clear D. Input material: peripheral blood. As DNA, the CDR3 is TGTGCCAGCAGTTTTTTGAGCGGAGGCACGAATACTGAAGCTTTCTTT. Translating gives CASSFLSGGTNTEAFF.